The rows below give T cell receptor beta chains drawn from one sample of a study of CD8 T cells in ankylosing spondylitis. MiXCR, run by TCRdb on the 5' RACE reads, gives a single entry per CDR3 protein. The data contain 250,000 to 350,000 distinct CDR3 sequences, approximately 20% of them singletons. Source material: blood, either unsorted or a sorted T cell fraction (not recorded which). These TCRs come from a male donor with ankylosing spondylitis or in good health (not recorded which). CDR3s include the opening cysteine and the closing phenylalanine or tryptophan. D genes are given only for firm matches. The size field is filled for only some rows; it gives once, few, many or a size class.

size	V	J	D	DNA	CDR3
NA	TRBV4-1	TRBJ2-1	TRBD2	TGCGCCAGCAGCCAGGGCGGGAGACCCTACAATGAGCAGTTCTTC	CASSQGGRPYNEQFF
many	TRBV10-3	TRBJ2-1	TRBD1	TGTGCCAACACGCATACGGACAGGGGGGAGCAGTTCTTC	CANTHTDRGEQFF
NA	TRBV7-2	TRBJ2-5	TRBD2	TGTGCCAGCAGCTTAGGAGGCGGCGGGGGTTGGACCCAGTACTTC	CASSLGGGGGWTQYF
few	TRBV28	TRBJ2-1	TRBD2	TGTGCCAGCAGCCCAATAGCGGGGGGGCTCCCAATTGGTAATGAGCAGTTCTTC	CASSPIAGGLPIGNEQFF
NA	TRBV12-3/TRBV12-4	TRBJ2-2	NA	TGTGCCAGCAGTTTCTCGGGGGCGAGGACCGGGGAGCTGTTTTTT	CASSFSGARTGELFF
NA	TRBV28	TRBJ2-2	NA	TGTGCCAGCCAGCGGGACACCGGGGAGCTGTTTTTT	CASQRDTGELFF
few	TRBV24-1	TRBJ2-5	TRBD1	TGTGCCACCAGTGATTTCACAGGACAGGGCCAAGAGACCCAGTACTTC	CATSDFTGQGQETQYF
many	TRBV3-1	TRBJ2-1	TRBD2	TGTGCCAGCACCCTACTAGCGGGAGGTTACAATGAGCAGTTCTTC	CASTLLAGGYNEQFF
NA	TRBV3-1	TRBJ2-1	TRBD2	TGTGCCAGCAGCCAAGTTACTAGCGGCAGGGCCTTGGCGATCTTC	CASSQVTSGRALAIF
few	TRBV10-3	TRBJ2-2	NA	TGTGCCATCAGTGACCAGGGTCGGGACGGGGAGCTGTTTTTT	CAISDQGRDGELFF
NA	TRBV10-3	TRBJ2-2	NA	TGTGCCATCAGTGGGTGGCAGGGGATGAACACCGGGGAGCTGTTTTTT	CAISGWQGMNTGELFF
many	TRBV12-3/TRBV12-4	TRBJ2-1	NA	TGTGCCAGCAGTTTAGCGGGCGGTGAGCAGTTCTTC	CASSLAGGEQFF
NA	TRBV20-1	TRBJ1-6	NA	TGCAGTGCTAGTAGACAGAACTATAATTCACCCCTCCACTTT	CSASRQNYNSPLHF
NA	TRBV28	TRBJ2-3	NA	TGTGCCAGCGGCTCTGGGCAAGTAGGCACAGATACGCAGTATTTT	CASGSGQVGTDTQYF
NA	TRBV7-9	TRBJ2-5	TRBD2	TGTGCCAGCAGCTTGACCGGGACTAGCGTTTACCAAGAGACCCAGTACTTC	CASSLTGTSVYQETQYF
NA	TRBV7-9	TRBJ2-3	NA	TGTGCCAGCAGCTTACCGCAGGTCACAGATACGCAGTATTTT	CASSLPQVTDTQYF
few	TRBV20-1	TRBJ2-3	NA	TGCAGTGCTAGCCGTCAGTTTACAGATACGCAGTATTTT	CSASRQFTDTQYF
few	TRBV7-2	TRBJ2-3	NA	TGTGCCAGCACCAGTTTGGGGGGCACAGATACGCAGTATTTT	CASTSLGGTDTQYF
few	TRBV29-1	TRBJ2-1	NA	TGCAGCGTTGATGGTTCAGGATCCTACAATGAGCAGTTCTTC	CSVDGSGSYNEQFF
many	TRBV7-7	TRBJ2-1	NA	TGTGCTAGCAGCTCAAATCCTTATAATGAGCAGTTCTTC	CASSSNPYNEQFF
NA	TRBV6-1	TRBJ2-1	NA	TGTGCCAGCAGTGACTTTGCTAGCGTGTTGGCTGAGCAGTTCTTC	CASSDFASVLAEQFF
NA	TRBV27	TRBJ2-3	TRBD1	TGTGCCAGCAGTTTTTCTAGGACAGGGGCAGATACGCAGTATTTT	CASSFSRTGADTQYF
NA	TRBV2	TRBJ1-3	TRBD1	TGTGCCAGCAGAGAACAGGGGGCCTCTGGAAACACCATATATTTT	CASREQGASGNTIYF
NA	TRBV6-4	TRBJ1-1	NA	TGTGCCAGCAGGCCTCAGGGGACACAGAACACTGAAGCTTTCTTT	CASRPQGTQNTEAFF
few	TRBV3-1	TRBJ2-2	NA	TGTGCCAGCAGCCCCGTAGGTCCCGGGGAGCTGTTTTTT	CASSPVGPGELFF
few	TRBV11-1	TRBJ2-3	TRBD1	TGTGCCAGCAGCTTGCCCGGACAGGGGGCGAAACCTTTAGATACGCAGTATTTT	CASSLPGQGAKPLDTQYF
NA	TRBV20-1	TRBJ1-1	NA	TGCAGGCCCGCTGCGGCTGAAGCTTTCTTT	CRPAAAEAFF
NA	TRBV24-1	TRBJ2-3	NA	TGTGCCACCAGTGACCGCAGGGACATAAACACAGATACGCAGTATTTT	CATSDRRDINTDTQYF
few	TRBV28	TRBJ2-1	TRBD2	TGTGCCAACGGACTAGCGGGGGGGGATGAGCAGTTCTTC	CANGLAGGDEQFF
few	TRBV5-1	TRBJ1-1	NA	TGCGCCAGCAGCTTCAGCATAAAGGAGGCCCTCACTGAAGCTTTCTTT	CASSFSIKEALTEAFF
few	TRBV9	TRBJ2-5	TRBD2	TGTGCCAGCAGCGTAGGACTAGCGGGAGCCGGGGAGACCCAGTACTTC	CASSVGLAGAGETQYF
NA	TRBV28	TRBJ2-5	NA	TGTGCCAGCGCCCACTCGGACGTCCGGAGAGAGACCCAGTACTTC	CASAHSDVRRETQYF
NA	TRBV20-1	TRBJ2-3	TRBD2	TGCAGTGCCCCCCTAGCGGGACTGGGGTCAGATACGCAGTATTTT	CSAPLAGLGSDTQYF
NA	TRBV27	TRBJ2-1	TRBD1	TGTGCCAGCAGTTTCCTCCGGGACAGGGGGGAGGTTGAGCAGTTCTTC	CASSFLRDRGEVEQFF
NA	TRBV7-2	TRBJ1-3	NA	TGTGCCAGCAGCTTAGGGGGGTTGGCAACATCGAGAAACACCATATATTTT	CASSLGGLATSRNTIYF
few	TRBV2	TRBJ2-2	TRBD2	TGTGCCAGCAGTGATTGGACTAGCGGTCCGAACACCGGGGAGCTGTTTTTT	CASSDWTSGPNTGELFF
NA	TRBV7-6	TRBJ2-2	TRBD2	TGTGCCAGCTCAAGACCGCGGACTAGCGGGGGGGCGTTTGTTGTGACCGGGGAGCTGTTTTTT	CASSRPRTSGGAFVVTGELFF
few	TRBV9	TRBJ2-2	NA	TGTGCCAGCAGCGTAGTGTCCGTTGACACCGGGGAGCTGTTTTTT	CASSVVSVDTGELFF
NA	TRBV28	TRBJ2-5	NA	TGTGCCAGCAGACAGGGCACTCCCCAAGAGACCCAGTACTTC	CASRQGTPQETQYF
few	TRBV28	TRBJ2-3	NA	TGTGCCAGCAGTTTATCAGGGGCGGGCACAGATACGCAGTATTTT	CASSLSGAGTDTQYF
many	TRBV5-1	TRBJ2-1	NA	TGCGCCAGCAGCTCAGACGGGCGGAATGAGCAGTTCTTC	CASSSDGRNEQFF
NA	TRBV24-1	TRBJ2-1	TRBD2	TGTGCCACCAGTGATCGGACTAGCGGGGTTAGGAATGAGCAGTTCTTC	CATSDRTSGVRNEQFF
few	TRBV30	TRBJ2-1	TRBD1	TGTGCCTGGAGTATGGGACAGGGGAACCGGTTTTCCAATGAGCAGTTCTTC	CAWSMGQGNRFSNEQFF
NA	TRBV11-2	TRBJ2-2	NA	TGTGCCAGCAGCTTTAGGACACGAAACACCGGGGAGCTGTTTTTT	CASSFRTRNTGELFF
NA	TRBV29-1	TRBJ2-6	NA	TGCAGCGTTGACGGTGGTGCTGGGGCCAACGTCCTGACTTTC	CSVDGGAGANVLTF
NA	TRBV15	TRBJ2-2	NA	TGTGCCACCAGCAGAGAAGGGGTCGAGACTGTGAACACCGGGGAGCTGTTTTTT	CATSREGVETVNTGELFF
NA	TRBV18	TRBJ1-1	NA	TGTGCCAGCTCACCAGTTGTGGGAAATACTGAAGCTTTCTTT	CASSPVVGNTEAFF
NA	TRBV3-1	TRBJ2-2	TRBD2	TGTGCCAGCAGCCCCAATCCCGGACTAGCGGGAGGGCCGGCCGGGGAGCTGTTTTTT	CASSPNPGLAGGPAGELFF
many	TRBV29-1	TRBJ2-5	NA	TGCAGCGCACGACTTGCGAGGACCCAGTACTTC	CSARLARTQYF
many	TRBV6-5	TRBJ2-3	NA	TGTGCCAGCAGTTACCGGTCAACGGGATCTAGTACGCAGTATTTT	CASSYRSTGSSTQYF
few	TRBV24-1	TRBJ2-3	TRBD2	TGTGCCACCAGTGATTCCGGACTAGCCCAAGTGCCAGATACGCAGTATTTT	CATSDSGLAQVPDTQYF
many	TRBV5-1	TRBJ1-5	NA	TGCGCCAGCAGCTTGGACGGCAGTAGCAATCAGCCCCAGCATTTT	CASSLDGSSNQPQHF
many	TRBV20-1	TRBJ2-3	NA	TGCAGTGCTAGGGTCAGGGACATAGATACGCAGTATTTT	CSARVRDIDTQYF
NA	TRBV10-2	TRBJ2-1	NA	TGCGCCAGCAGTGAGTCGAAGGCCCTGGGCAATGAGCAGTTCTTC	CASSESKALGNEQFF
NA	TRBV20-1	TRBJ2-2	NA	TGCAGTGCTAGAGATGGGGCCGGCGGGGAGCTGTTTTTT	CSARDGAGGELFF
NA	TRBV28	TRBJ2-1	TRBD2	TGTGCCAGCAGTGGCGGGAGGGCCTACAATGAGCAGTTCTTC	CASSGGRAYNEQFF
NA	TRBV6-2/TRBV6-3	TRBJ2-1	NA	TGTGCCAGCAGTTACTCGGGAGGTGGTGAGCAGTTCTTC	CASSYSGGGEQFF